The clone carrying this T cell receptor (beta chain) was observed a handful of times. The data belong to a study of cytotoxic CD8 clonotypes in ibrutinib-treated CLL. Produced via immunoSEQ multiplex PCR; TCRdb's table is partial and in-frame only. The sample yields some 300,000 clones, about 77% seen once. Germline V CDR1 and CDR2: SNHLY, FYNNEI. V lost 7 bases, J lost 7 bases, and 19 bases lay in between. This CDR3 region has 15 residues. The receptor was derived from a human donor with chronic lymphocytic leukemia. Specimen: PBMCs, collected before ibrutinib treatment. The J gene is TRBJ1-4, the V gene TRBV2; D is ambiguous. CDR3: CASISSPGRGEKLFF. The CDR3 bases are TGTGCCAGCATTAGCTCGCCAGGTCGAGGTGAAAAACTGTTTTTT.